The clone carrying this T cell receptor (beta chain) was detected ten times or more. Its antigen is not known. The source of the sample is a study of regulatory T cells in long-lasting Graves disease. Relying on iRepertoire HTBI primers and Arm-PCR of CDR3 regions, the team built TCR beta libraries. Each CDR3 protein gets one entry after TCRdb re-called the multiplex PCR reads with MiXCR. In the table there are 240,000 or so distinct CDR3 sequences, roughly a fifth of which are singletons. Findings and limits, study-wide: Newly diagnosed patients had higher TCR diversity than persistent Graves' patients did.

CDR1 and CDR2 from the germline V gene are LGHNT and FRNRAP. The CDR3 is 14 residues long. The V end was cut by 1 base, the J end by 5 bases, with 12 bases between. Regarding time point: newly diagnosed GD, antithyroid drugs for less than 3 months. From PBMCs, RNA was extracted and then used to make the TCR library. The gene calls are TRBV12-5 and TRBJ2-7; possibly TRBD1 or TRBD2 for D (5 bases each). This TCR derives from a female donor with Graves disease. The source material was peripheral blood mononuclear cells (PBMCs), sampled at new diagnosis, from a patient treated with antithyroid drugs. The CDR3 sequence: CASGLGDGLDEQYF. CDR3 bases: TGTGCTAGTGGTTTGGGGGACGGGCTGGACGAGCAGTACTTC. Looking up the rest from reference TRBV12-5 and TRBJ2-7 gives the full variable domain: DARVTQTPRHKVTEMGQEVTMRCQPILGHNTVFWYRQTMMQGLELLAYFRNRAPLDDSGMPKDRFSAEMPDATLATLKIQPSEPRDSAVYFCASGLGDGLDEQYFGPGTRLTVT.